This TCR beta chain was documented in a study of T cell responses to AZD1222 COVID-19 vaccine. Here immunoSEQ multiplex PCR was the method, and the copy in TCRdb shows in-frame clones only, minus some. Of tens of thousands of clones in the sample, more than 70% were seen once. The sequencing used peripheral blood, collected on day 0 of AZD1222 vaccination. This receptor was identified in an adult in good health.

The CDR3 reads CASSPLGRYTDTQYF. The CDR3 nucleotides read TGCGCCAGCAGCCCCCTGGGGAGGTACACAGATACGCAGTATTTT. The chain couples TRBV4-3 to TRBJ2-3; D is possibly TRBD2 (6 bases). V lost 4 bases and J 2 bases, leaving 13 bases between the germline ends. Germline CDR1 reads LGHNA; CDR2 reads YSLEER. CDR3 size: 15 residues.